The 17 T cell receptor beta chains given below trace back to one sample, sequenced in a study of blood T cell repertoires in COVID-19. This table comes from immunoSEQ multiplex PCR, and its TCRdb copy is limited to in-frame clones, with some not included. Of more than 250,000 clones in the sample, 86% are singletons; the top ten hold 2% to 2.5%. Sequencing was performed on peripheral blood. These receptors came from a woman in her thirties who had recovered from COVID-19.

The J gene is TRBJ2-7, the V gene TRBV5-4, with 9 bases matching TRBD2. Per the germline V gene, CDR1 is SGHNT and CDR2 is YYREEE (reference sequence). The CDR3 totals 15 residues. V shed 3 bases, J shed 7 bases, and the junction held 11 bases outside the gene matches. The CDR3 sequence is CASSYQRAGGREQYF. DNA for the CDR3: TGTGCCAGCAGCTATCAGAGAGCGGGAGGTCGAGAGCAGTACTTC.

DNA for the CDR3: TGTGCCAGCAGTTACGGGGGGGCGGATGAAAAACTGTTTTTT. Its protein product is CASSYGGADEKLFF. The rearrangement links TRBV6-5 to TRBJ1-4; D may be TRBD1 (6 bases). V lost 2 bases, J lost 6 bases, and 10 bases lay in between. The CDR3 length is 14 residues. In germline, CDR1 is MNHEY, CDR2 SVGAGI.

This chain connects TRBV24-1 to TRBJ2-6; 8 positions agree with TRBD2. V dropped 10 bases and J dropped 4; count of bases not matched to a gene: 11. Germline loops: CDR1 KGHDR, CDR2 SFDVKD. The CDR3 is 16 residues long. The DNA of the CDR3 is TGTGCCACAGGGACTAGATCTGCCTCCGGGGCCAACGTCCTGACTTTC. Protein: CATGTRSASGANVLTF.

The J gene is TRBJ1-4, the V gene TRBV5-8; 9 bases line up with TRBD1. The CDR3 runs 16 residues. Germline CDR1 SGHTS, CDR2 YDEGEE. The V gene end was trimmed by 2 bases and the J gene end by 4 bases; junction bases not matched to a gene: 6. The CDR3 nucleotides read TGTGCCAGCAGCTTCGAACAGGGGGCTTTTAATGAAAAACTGTTTTTT. Translation gives CASSFEQGAFNEKLFF.

The chain employs TRBV27 and TRBJ1-2; 7 bases are a match to TRBD1. The germline V gene has CDR1 MNHEY and CDR2 SMNVEV (reference sequence). This CDR3 has 15 amino acids. V lost 6 bases to trimming and J lost 8 bases; unmatched junction nucleotides: 15. The CDR3 is CASRGGRGPFQGYTF. DNA of the CDR3: TGTGCCAGCAGAGGGGGCAGGGGTCCTTTCCAAGGCTACACCTTC.

The CDR3 sequence is CASSQDPSGIRYNEQFF. Here the CDR3 DNA reads TGTGCCAGCAGCCAAGACCCGAGCGGGATCAGGTACAATGAGCAGTTCTTC. This chain joins TRBV4-2 and TRBJ2-1, with TRBD2 identical over 7 bases. This CDR3 has 17 residues. Germline CDR1 reads LGHNA; CDR2 reads YNFKEQ. The V segment lost 0 bases and the J segment 4 bases; nucleotides outside the gene matches: 9.

This clone occurred a few times. The chain has TRBV29-1 and TRBJ1-4; D unclear. Trimming removed 7 bases from V and 0 bases from J, with 15 bases in between. This CDR3 has 15 amino acids. The germline CDR1 and CDR2 sequences are SQVTM and ANQGSEA. The CDR3 nucleotides are TGCAGCGCCCTGATTTGGAGTGCAACTAATGAAAAACTGTTTTTT. This translates into CSALIWSATNEKLFF.

This clone appeared a single time. The chain couples TRBV16 to TRBJ2-2; possibly TRBD2 for D (6 bases). Germline V CDR1 and CDR2: KGHSY, FQNENV. V was trimmed by 0 bases and J by 6 bases, leaving 14 bases between them. This CDR3 has 16 residues. CDR3 nucleotides: TGTGCCAGCAGCCAATCTAGCGGAGCTAAGTCCGGGGAGCTGTTTTTT. Residues: CASSQSSGAKSGELFF.

The chain recombines TRBV6-5 with TRBJ1-6, with a tentative D call TRBD1 (5 bases). The CDR3 loop spans 14 amino acids. CDR1 is MNHEY and CDR2 is SVGAGI in the germline V gene. The V end was cut by 6 bases, the J end by 6 bases, with 12 bases between. The CDR3 protein is CASSRDSLNSPLHF. The CDR3 DNA follows: TGTGCCAGCAGCCGCGACAGCCTTAATTCACCCCTCCACTTT.

This clone was counted only a few times. The chain couples TRBV27 to TRBJ2-3; D not certain. Per germline, CDR1 MNHEY and CDR2 SMNVEV (reference sequence). V lost 6 bases, J lost 7 bases, and 14 bases lay in between. The CDR3 sequence is 13 residues long. DNA of the CDR3: TGTGCCAGCAGCCTAACCGAGAGGCATACGCAGTATTTT. Amino acid sequence: CASSLTERHTQYF.

This chain connects TRBV5-4 to TRBJ1-1, with D perhaps matching TRBD1 (5 bases). Trimming stripped 4 bases from V and 3 bases from J, with 16 bases between. Germline loops: CDR1 SGHNT, CDR2 YYREEE (reference sequence). This CDR3 is built from 15 residues. In DNA, the CDR3 is TGTGCCAGCAGCACCCCGACAGAAACCGACACTGAAGCTTTCTTT. It specifies CASSTPTETDTEAFF.

The chain recombines TRBV18 with TRBJ1-4; D is ambiguous. Trimming pared 3 bases from V and 14 bases from J, leaving 13 bases between. CDR3 length equals 12 residues. CDR1 and CDR2 (germline): KGHSH, LQKENI. CDR3 amino acids: CASSPSTRGLFF. The CDR3 nucleotides are TGTGCCAGCTCACCCTCGACGAGAGGGCTGTTTTTT.

V gene TRBV2 combines with J gene TRBJ1-2; D perhaps matches TRBD1 (5 bases). Deletions cut 4 bases from V and 3 bases from J, with 12 bases between. CDR1 and CDR2 (germline): SNHLY, FYNNEI. This CDR3 region has 14 residues. The CDR3 reads CASSVTERDYGYTF. For the CDR3, the DNA is TGTGCCAGCAGTGTGACAGAGAGAGACTATGGCTACACCTTC.

V and J are TRBV7-9 and TRBJ2-7; 7 bases line up with TRBD1. Trimming removed 4 bases from V and 6 bases from J; junction bases left unmatched: 9. The CDR3 is made up of 14 amino acids. Germline V gene data show CDR1 as SEHNR and CDR2 as FQNEAQ (reference sequence). DNA for the CDR3: TGTGCCAGCAGCTCTCTAGGGGGCATTGGCGAGCAGTACTTC. This gives the protein CASSSLGGIGEQYF.

This CDR3 is CASSLSSPLYNEQFF. CDR3 in DNA: TGTGCCAGCAGCTTATCCTCTCCCTTATACAATGAGCAGTTCTTC. The gene calls are TRBV7-2 and TRBJ2-1; D is ambiguous. CDR1 is SGHTA, CDR2 FQGNSA, per germline. The V end lost 2 bases, the J end lost 4 bases, and 12 bases lay between the germline ends. This CDR3 is built from 15 residues.

For the CDR3, the DNA is TGCAGCGCCTCCCGTTCGAAGGGGCCCGAGAACACCGGGGAGCTGTTTTTT. Its translation is CSASRSKGPENTGELFF. The V call is TRBV29-1, the J call TRBJ2-2, with a possible D match to TRBD1 (5 bases). The ends were cut back, 7 bases at V and 1 base at J, with 22 bases in the middle. This CDR3 spans 17 amino acids. Germline-derived CDR1 and CDR2 are SQVTM and ANQGSEA.

The chain couples TRBV18 to TRBJ1-2; 9 nucleotides align to TRBD1. Germline CDR1 is KGHSH and CDR2 is LQKENI. The CDR3 contains 15 residues. After removal of 4 bases from V and 3 bases from J, the junction contained 6 bases not matched to a gene. The CDR3 loop reads CASSHTGGRDYGYTF. Here the CDR3 DNA reads TGTGCCAGCTCACACACAGGGGGCCGAGACTATGGCTACACCTTC.